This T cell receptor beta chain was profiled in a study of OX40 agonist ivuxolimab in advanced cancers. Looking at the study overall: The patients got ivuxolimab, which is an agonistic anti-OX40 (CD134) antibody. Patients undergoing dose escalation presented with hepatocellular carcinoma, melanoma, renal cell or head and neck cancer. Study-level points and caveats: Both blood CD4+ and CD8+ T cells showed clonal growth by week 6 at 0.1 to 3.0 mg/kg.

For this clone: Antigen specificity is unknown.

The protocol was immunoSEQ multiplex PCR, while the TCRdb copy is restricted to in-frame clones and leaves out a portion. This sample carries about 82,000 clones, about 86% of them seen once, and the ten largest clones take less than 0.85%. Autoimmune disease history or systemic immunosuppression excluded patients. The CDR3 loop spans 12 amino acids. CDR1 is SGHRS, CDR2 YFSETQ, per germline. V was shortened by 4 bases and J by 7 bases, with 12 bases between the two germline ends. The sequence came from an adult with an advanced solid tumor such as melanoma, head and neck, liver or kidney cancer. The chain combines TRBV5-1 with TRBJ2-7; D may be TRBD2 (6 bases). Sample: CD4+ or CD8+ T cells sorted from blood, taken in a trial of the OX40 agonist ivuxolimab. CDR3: CASSPAGREQYF. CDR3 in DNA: TGCGCCAGCAGCCCGGCTGGGAGGGAGCAGTACTTC.